This T cell receptor beta chain was observed in a study of identical twins. Study-wide results and limits: Findings depended on cross-sectional statistics rather than tracking the same donors. For out-of-frame beta sequences, excess twin sharing was weaker.

Turning to this clonotype: Its cognate antigen is unknown.

A universal primer site was added by template switching, and unique molecular identifiers were carried by the cDNA. TCRdb re-analysed the 5' RACE reads in MiXCR, keeping a single row per CDR3 protein. The sample has hundreds of thousands of distinct CDR3 sequences; about 7% are singletons. The same data also contributed to another study, on yellow fever vaccine responses in identical twins. According to that study: Reportedly, the T cell response mounted by twins to vaccine seemed partly convergent, partly personalized.

Sequenced input: memory (CD45RO+) T cells sorted from blood. The sequence derives from a young woman in good health.

The CDR3 coding sequence is TGTGCCAGCAGCTTAGTTCGGACTAGCGGGGTATTCGGAGAGACCCAGTACTTC. Translated: CASSLVRTSGVFGETQYF. The chain employs TRBV7-8 and TRBJ2-5, with 12 bases fitting TRBD2. The length of the CDR3 is 18 residues. The V gene's germline CDR1 is SGHVS and CDR2 FQNEAQ. Trimming cost V 1 base and J 4 bases; bases outside gene matches: 10.